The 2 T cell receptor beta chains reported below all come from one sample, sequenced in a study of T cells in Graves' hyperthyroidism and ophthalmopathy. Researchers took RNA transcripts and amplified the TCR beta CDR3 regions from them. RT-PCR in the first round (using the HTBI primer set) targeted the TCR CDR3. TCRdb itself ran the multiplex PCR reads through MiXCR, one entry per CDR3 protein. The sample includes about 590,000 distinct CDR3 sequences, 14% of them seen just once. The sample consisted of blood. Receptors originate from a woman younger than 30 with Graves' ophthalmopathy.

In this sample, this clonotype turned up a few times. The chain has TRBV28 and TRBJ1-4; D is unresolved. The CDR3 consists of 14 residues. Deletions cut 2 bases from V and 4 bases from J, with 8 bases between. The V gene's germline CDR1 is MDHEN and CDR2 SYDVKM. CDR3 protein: CASSLLANNEKLFF. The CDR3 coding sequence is TGTGCCAGCAGTTTACTAGCTAATAATGAAAAACTGTTTTTT.

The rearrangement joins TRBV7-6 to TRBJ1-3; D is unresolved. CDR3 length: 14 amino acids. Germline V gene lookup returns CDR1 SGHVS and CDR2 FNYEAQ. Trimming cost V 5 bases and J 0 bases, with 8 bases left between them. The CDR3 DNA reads TGTGCCAGCAGCCGGAGATACTCTGGAAACACCATATATTTT. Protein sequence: CASSRRYSGNTIYF.